The 18 T cell receptor beta chains in this list originate from one sample, sequenced in a study of CD8+CD57+ T cells in acquired aplastic anemia. Genomic DNA acted as the template from which TCR beta VDJ combination and CDR3 sequence profiling were carried out. TCRdb itself ran the reads through MiXCR, one entry per CDR3 protein. The data contain about 220,000 distinct CDR3 sequences, roughly 35% of them singletons. The sequenced material came from sorted CD4+, CD8+, or CD8+CD57+ T cells (not recorded which) from PBMCs. The receptors shown here come from a human donor in good health, serving as a control.

As for this clonotype: One end of the junction is discordant with germline, which a read error may explain. The chain uses TRBV14 and TRBJ2-2, with a possible D match to TRBD2 (6 bases). CDR3 length: 16 amino acids. In germline, CDR1 is SGHDN, CDR2 FVKESK. The CDR3 coding sequence is TGCGCCAGCAGCTTGGGCGGGGCAGCGAACACCGGGGAGCTGTTTTTT. Translation: CASSLGGAANTGELFF.

This clonotype was seen ten or more times. The rearrangement joins TRBV20-1 to TRBJ2-7; D perhaps matches TRBD2 (6 bases). Trimming pared 3 bases from V and 1 base from J, leaving 13 bases between. Germline V gene lookup returns CDR1 DFQATT and CDR2 SNEGSKA (reference sequence). This CDR3 region has 14 residues. The CDR3 coding sequence is TGCAGTGCTAGGAGGGACTTGCCTTCCTACGAGCAGTACTTC. This gives the protein CSARRDLPSYEQYF.

Ten or more counts support this clonotype. V and J are TRBV12-3 or TRBV12-4 and TRBJ2-5, with a weak D call TRBD1 (5 bases). The CDR3 runs to 12 residues. V was pared by 5 bases and J by 3 bases, with 7 bases between. CDR3 region: CASSTTEETQYF. DNA for the CDR3: TGTGCCAGCAGTACGACAGAAGAGACCCAGTACTTC.

The rearrangement uses TRBV5-1 and TRBJ1-2; 9 bases line up with TRBD1. Germline-derived CDR1 and CDR2 are SGHRS and YFSETQ. The CDR3 contains 16 residues. V dropped 4 bases and J dropped 6; count of bases not matched to a gene: 13. CDR3 residues: CASSLTRTGATDGYTF. The CDR3 nucleotides are TGCGCCAGCAGCCTTACCCGGACAGGGGCCACCGATGGCTACACCTTC.

This clonotype was found many times. The chain carries TRBV7-8 and TRBJ1-1; a possible D gene is TRBD1 (6 bases). CDR1 and CDR2 (germline): SGHVS, FQNEAQ. The CDR3 runs to 14 residues. V was trimmed by 4 bases and J by 1 base, leaving 10 bases between them. CDR3 loop: CASSYQGRNTEAFF. For the CDR3, the DNA is TGTGCCAGCAGCTACCAGGGGCGGAACACTGAAGCTTTCTTT.

Turning to this clonotype: A read error may be the cause here, since a much bigger clone is one base away. The J gene is TRBJ2-7, the V gene TRBV4-2, with 9 bases matching TRBD1. CDR1 is LGHNA and CDR2 is YNFKEQ in the germline V gene. The CDR3 sequence is 16 residues long. CDR3 sequence: CASSLNGQGITYERYF. The CDR3 nucleotides are TGTGCCAGCAGCCTCAACGGACAGGGGATCACCTACGAGCGGTACTTC.

This clonotype was counted at least ten times. This sequence joins TRBV7-2 and TRBJ1-1; D gene uncertain. Germline lookup yields CDR1 SGHTA and CDR2 FQGNSA. The CDR3 loop spans 13 amino acids. Trimming took 2 bases from V and 0 from J, leaving 4 bases between them. The CDR3 spells CASSLWLNTEAFF. The CDR3 nucleotides read TGTGCCAGCAGCTTATGGTTGAACACTGAAGCTTTCTTT.

The sample holds many counts of this clonotype. The chain links TRBV15 to TRBJ1-4; the D gene is possibly TRBD1 (5 bases). The CDR3 covers 16 residues. Germline V gene lookup returns CDR1 LNHNV and CDR2 YYDKDF (reference sequence). The V gene lost 2 bases and the J gene lost 5 bases, with 15 bases spanning the gap. DNA of the CDR3: TGTGCCACCAGCAGAAGACAGATAATACGAAATGAAAAACTGTTTTTT. Protein sequence: CATSRRQIIRNEKLFF.

The chain uses TRBV10-3 and TRBJ1-1, with 7 bases lining up with TRBD1. The CDR3 spans 16 residues. Trimming removed 3 bases from V and 4 bases from J; junction bases left unmatched: 11. Germline V gene sequence: CDR1 ENHRY, CDR2 SYGVKD. CDR3 amino acids: CAISDPKRQGLTEAFF. The CDR3 DNA reads TGTGCCATCAGTGACCCAAAACGACAGGGACTCACTGAAGCTTTCTTT.

V and J are TRBV15 and TRBJ1-2, with TRBD1 as a possible D gene (5 bases). Germline loops: CDR1 LNHNV, CDR2 YYDKDF (reference sequence). The CDR3 runs to 16 residues. The V end lost 0 bases, the J end lost 6 bases, and 17 bases lay between the germline ends. CDR3 amino acids: CATSRDAGQRADGYTF. CDR3 DNA sequence: TGTGCCACCAGCAGAGATGCGGGGCAGCGGGCGGATGGCTACACCTTC.

The J gene is TRBJ2-3, the V gene TRBV4-2, with D maybe TRBD2 (5 bases). CDR1 is LGHNA, CDR2 YNFKEQ, per germline. The CDR3 length is 15 residues. V was cut by 0 bases and J by 2 bases, with 9 bases left in between. The CDR3 loop is CASSQDPLATDTQYF. The CDR3 bases are TGTGCCAGCAGCCAAGATCCTCTAGCCACAGATACGCAGTATTTT.

This clonotype was observed at least ten times. The chain links TRBV5-1 to TRBJ2-3; 7 bases map to TRBD1. Germline V gives CDR1 SGHRS, CDR2 YFSETQ. The CDR3 runs 15 residues. After removal of 3 bases from V and 2 bases from J, the junction contained 6 bases not matched to a gene. CDR3 residues: CASSSGQSNTDTQYF. CDR3 bases: TGCGCCAGCAGCTCGGGACAGTCAAACACAGATACGCAGTATTTT.

This clonotype was seen at least ten times. The rearrangement links TRBV7-2 to TRBJ2-7; 8 bases match TRBD2. Germline CDR1 SGHTA, CDR2 FQGNSA. V lost 0 bases, J lost 4 bases, and 5 bases stayed unmatched. The CDR3 extends over 15 amino acids. CDR3 protein: CASSLAAGGSYEQYF. For the CDR3, the DNA is TGTGCCAGCAGCTTAGCGGCGGGAGGATCTTACGAGCAGTACTTC.

A few counts support this clonotype. CDR3 nucleotide sequence: TGTGCCAGCAGACTAGCGGGCTTTTACAATGAGCAGTTCTTC. Amino acids: CASRLAGFYNEQFF. The chain recombines TRBV7-2 with TRBJ2-1, with 9 nucleotides matching TRBD2. The CDR3 spans 14 residues. The V gene's germline CDR1 is SGHTA and CDR2 FQGNSA. With V trimmed by 6 bases and J by 4 bases, 4 bases remained unmatched.

The chain combines TRBV4-1 with TRBJ1-2; D might be TRBD1 (6 bases). The CDR3 is made up of 17 amino acids. Trimming removed 0 bases at V and 3 bases at J, with 17 bases between. Germline assignment: CDR1 MGHRA and CDR2 YSYEKL. The CDR3 region has the DNA TGCGCCAGCAGCCAAGATATCAGGACAGTCCCTGACTATGGCTACACCTTC. It yields the protein CASSQDIRTVPDYGYTF.

The chain joins TRBV6-1 to TRBJ1-3, with 9 bases lining up with TRBD1. V trimming: 8 bases; J trimming: 4 bases; junction bases outside the gene matches: 6. This CDR3 contains 14 residues. Per germline, CDR1 MNHNS and CDR2 SASEGT. CDR3 in amino acids: CASGQGTSGNTIYF. The CDR3, as DNA: TGTGCCAGCGGACAGGGGACGTCGGGAAACACCATATATTTT.

This rearrangement joins TRBV5-1 to TRBJ2-2, with 8 bases that match TRBD2. The germline V gene has CDR1 SGHRS and CDR2 YFSETQ. With 3 bases clipped from V and 7 bases from J, the junction kept 2 bases outside the gene matches. The CDR3 spans 13 residues. CDR3 in DNA: TGCGCCAGCAGCTGGGGGACTAGCGGGGAGCTGTTTTTT. Translation gives CASSWGTSGELFF.

The chain couples TRBV19 to TRBJ1-5; tentative D call: TRBD1 (6 bases). Germline V gene data show CDR1 as LNHDA and CDR2 as SQIVND (reference sequence). V gave up 5 bases and J gave up 2 bases, with 10 bases separating them. CDR3 length equals 14 residues. CDR3 amino acids: CASSSGQRNQPQHF. The CDR3 DNA reads as TGTGCCAGTAGTTCTGGACAGCGCAATCAGCCCCAGCATTTT. Full variable domain (outside the CDR3, taken from reference TRBV19 and TRBJ1-5): DGGITQSPKYLFRKEGQNVTLSCEQNLNHDAMYWYRQDPGQGLRLIYYSQIVNDFQKGDIAEGYSVSREKKESFPLTVTSAQKNPTAFYLCASSSGQRNQPQHFGDGTRLSIL.